This T cell receptor (beta chain) stems from a study of beta chain features in type 1 diabetes (dated by TCRdb to the late 2010s). About the investigation overall: No differences in mean age, gender distribution, total cell number or subset yield were found between patients and healthy donors. Regulatory and stem cell-like memory subsets were isolated from only 8 patients and 8 healthy donors, whereas naive and central memory subsets came from all 28 donors. Across all samples, some 100,000,000 sorted cells were examined, and cell number per subset correlated strongly with RNA yield. In the study, TCRB repertoires of sorted circulating CD4+ T cell subsets from recently diagnosed type 1 diabetes patients were compared with those of matched healthy donors. On the study overall, not on this receptor specifically: PCR might favor shorter templates, but patient and control samples were amplified and corrected together, so any skew would affect both groups equally. Because cDNA rather than genomic DNA was sequenced, highly expressing activated cells could have been over-represented, although no difference in activation and CD3 levels was found between groups. Naive, central memory and regulatory TCRB repertoires appeared to be more alike among patients than among healthy donors. Because small numbers of individuals were included in the HLA sub-analyses, any influence of HLA type on TCRB rearrangement was left unresolved. At VDJ recombination sites, type 1 diabetes patients had fewer insertions and more deleted nucleotides, which implies abnormalities in thymic rearrangement. In all four CD4+ subsets, TCRB CDR3 length was moderately but significantly shorter in type 1 diabetes patients.

Each donor gave one peripheral blood draw, averaging around 120 mL, which was collected into heparinised tubes. A BD FACSAria II and a panel including CD45RO, CCR7, CD25, CD127, CD95 and CD27 were used to sort naive, central memory, regulatory and stem cell-like memory CD4+ T cells. All sorted populations exceeded 95% purity. Right away, PBMCs were isolated by Lymphoprep density gradient centrifugation and were stained directly, with no culture step. Samples were stained and sorted in pairs, with one healthy donor and one patient per experiment, so that batch effects were minimized. The High Capacity cDNA Reverse Transcription Kit was used to reverse transcribe all of the isolated RNA, meaning that expressed TCRB transcripts were what got sequenced. Deep immunoSEQ sequencing was applied to naive, central memory and regulatory T cell samples, giving an average of roughly 3.3 million total reads per sample. After sorted cells were lysed in RLT buffer, RNA was extracted with DNase-treated RNeasy Micro or Mini kits, with the choice depending on cell number. To prevent cross-contamination, each cell subset was processed individually, whereas patient and healthy donor samples were processed jointly. Using the immunoSEQ multiplex PCR, TCRB sequences were amplified from cDNA into 87-bp fragments spanning the CDR3 region. Sequencing of the amplicons was performed on the Illumina HiSeq platform. Per the authors' processing: Synthetic template baselines were used to correct PCR bias computationally, reads within Hamming distance 2 were collapsed, and singletons that could not be merged were discarded. Reads were aligned to IMGT to assign V, D and J genes, CDR3 length, and insertions or deletions at six rearrangement sites. Within each subset, clonotype counts were normalized to the number of sorted cells before true diversity and Gini coefficients were calculated with the tcR R package. The overlap coefficient, calculated on TCRB nucleotide sequences, was used to quantify repertoire sharing. As a proxy for the pre-selection repertoire, out-of-frame TCRB sequences from naive cells were analyzed. The immuneACCESS repertoire file appears here via TCRdb, limited to in-frame rearrangements. These files lack a portion of the clones; in checked studies, under half of the deficit traces to unresolved V genes, and the cause of the others is not known. That table supplies the V and J calls and clone size; D and trimming were determined from the DNA. Across this sample there are a few hundred thousand clones, with 10% to 15% seen only once. The top ten hold around 0.01% of the sample.

The CDR3 sequence holds 14 residues, the cysteine and phenylalanine included. Of all the DNA, just the CDR3 is kept, 42 bases in frame from base 1. Compared with germline, V lacks 5 bases and J lacks 9 bases; bases without a gene match: 10. The CDR1 and CDR2 encoded by the germline V gene (reference sequence) are GTSNPN and SVGIG. In regard to this clone: Its antigen has not been determined. Qualities for individual bases were not recorded, and no much larger clone is one base off.

Sequenced material: naive CD4+ T cells from blood. The cell subset or site label, as the study defines it: true naive CD4+ T cells. The receptor was isolated from a woman under 30 with type 1 diabetes. This sequence uses TRBV30 and TRBJ2-3; TRBD2 matches 11 bases in the middle. The sequence in DNA is TGTGCCTGGGGTGATAGCGGGAGGGCCGGAACGCAGTATTTT. Its product reads: CAWGDSGRAGTQYF.